Reported below is one TCR beta chain. Its antigen is currently not known. No base-level quality is on record; no much larger clone is a single base apart. Spanning cysteine to phenylalanine, the CDR3 consists of 12 amino acids. The read is trimmed to its CDR3 DNA, 36 bases read in frame from base 1. The junction shows trimming of 4 bases on V and 0 bases on J, plus 3 bases between the germline ends. CDR1 SGDLS and CDR2 YYNGEE were looked up in the germline V gene. Each collaborating institution followed its own protocols to collect whole blood in K2EDTA tubes. For TCRbeta analysis, collaborators shipped samples as frozen whole blood, isolated PBMCs, or DNA extracted from either of those sample types. This record comes from a study of blood T cell repertoires in COVID-19 (dated by TCRdb to about 2020). With respect to the entire study: The collaborator samples originated in the United States, Italy and Spain and spanned the acute and convalescent phases of COVID-19. A de-identified subject ID, COVID-19 status, age in years and sex were almost always included in the sample metadata. Samples came from the ongoing ImmuneRACE study (first 160 participants) plus 1,254 subjects from 6 global collaborators. The prospective study material was composed of cDNA or gDNA derived from T cells, B-cell-depleted T cells, or PBMCs. Subjects who had been exposed to COVID-19, were actively infected with it, or had recovered from it provided the deeply sampled blood TCRbeta repertoires that made up the dataset. HLA class I and class II types, where available, came from metadata supplied by the sample provider rather than from assay-based typing. The repertoires were made available in a free public database intended to serve as a resource for research on the immune response to SARS-CoV-2. Study-wide conclusions, independent of this receptor: Clinical and demographic metadata were provided uncurated, with the amount varying by source and participant.

TCRbeta CDR3 regions were amplified from genomic DNA using the immunoSEQ Assay, a bias-controlled multiplex PCR. The authors' analysis ran thus. Nucleated cell counts per sample were estimated from amplification of reference gene primers within the assay. To quantify the absolute abundance of each unique TCRbeta CDR3 rearrangement, sequence reads were collapsed and filtered. Productive Simpson clonality was computed per sample as the square root of Simpson's diversity index over productive rearrangements. TCRdb's version of the immuneACCESS table is confined to in-frame rearrangements and falls short of the full clone set. An unresolved V gene accounts for under half of the shortfall where checked; the remainder is of unknown origin. From that table come the V and J calls and clone size; the DNA was used to work out D and trimming. The sample contains more than 95,000 clones, roughly 87% of them found a single time. The ten largest clones represent 18% of the sample.

This clonotype was sampled from a man older than 75 with acute or convalescent COVID-19. The chain uses TRBV9 and TRBJ2-3; no D gene call is confident. The sample consisted of peripheral blood. DNA sequence: TGTGCCAGCAGCCCTAGCACAGATACGCAGTATTTT. This translates into CASSPSTDTQYF. The entire variable domain, with the stretches around the CDR3 drawn from the reference TRBV9 and TRBJ2-3 proteins, is DSGVTQTPKHLITATGQRVTLRCSPRSGDLSVYWYQQSLDQGLQFLIQYYNGEERAKGNILERFSAQQFPDLHSELNLSSLELGDSALYFCASSPSTDTQYFGPGTRLTVL.